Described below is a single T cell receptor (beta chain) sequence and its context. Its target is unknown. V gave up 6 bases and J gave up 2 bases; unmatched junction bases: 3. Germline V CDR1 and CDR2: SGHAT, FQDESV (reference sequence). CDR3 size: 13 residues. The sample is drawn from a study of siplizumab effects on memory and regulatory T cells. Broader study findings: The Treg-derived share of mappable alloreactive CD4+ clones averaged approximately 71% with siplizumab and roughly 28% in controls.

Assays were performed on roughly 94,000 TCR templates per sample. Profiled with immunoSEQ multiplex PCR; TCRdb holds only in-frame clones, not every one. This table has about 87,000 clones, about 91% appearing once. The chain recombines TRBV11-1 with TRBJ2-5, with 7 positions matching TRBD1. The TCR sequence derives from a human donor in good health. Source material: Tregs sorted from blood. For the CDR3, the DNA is TGTGCCAGCAGGGTACAGGGGCAAGAGACCCAGTACTTC. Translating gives CASRVQGQETQYF.